The rows below give T cell receptor beta chains drawn from one sample of a study of shared clonotypes between healthy human individuals. Assay used: immunoSEQ multiplex PCR; TCRdb lists only in-frame clones, some missing. The profile shows around 1.9 million clones, over 85% of them singletons. The sequenced sample was naive CD8+ T cells from PBMCs. All receptors derive from a man younger than 35 in good health. Some clones in this sample may be carry-over from other donors' samples. CDR3s include the opening cysteine and the closing phenylalanine or tryptophan. D genes are given only for firm matches. The listing skips clone size in some rows; elsewhere it reads once, few, many or a size class.

D	size	J	V	DNA	CDR3
TRBD1	once	TRBJ2-3	TRBV4-2	TGTGCCAGCAGCCAAGATCCTCCGACAGGGGATCAGATAGCGCAGTATTTT	CASSQDPPTGDQIAQYF
-	once	TRBJ1-1	TRBV19	TGTGCCAGTAGTATAGATCGCGGCATTATGAACACTGAAGCTTTCTTT	CASSIDRGIMNTEAFF
-	-	TRBJ2-2	TRBV28	TGTGCCAGCAGTATAGTTTCGGCCACCGGGGAGCTGTTTTTT	CASSIVSATGELFF
-	-	TRBJ1-5	TRBV7-8	TGTGCCAGCAGCTCACACGGGCAGCCCCAGCATTTT	CASSSHGQPQHF
TRBD2	-	TRBJ2-7	TRBV10-3	TGTGCCATCATGGCGGCTAGCGGGACCGAATCCTACGAGCAGTACTTC	CAIMAASGTESYEQYF
TRBD1	-	TRBJ2-7	TRBV28	TGTGCCAGCTTTACGGACAGGGGGCTTGACGAGCAGTACTTC	CASFTDRGLDEQYF
TRBD1	-	TRBJ2-7	TRBV9	TGTGCCAGCAGCGTAGGAACAGGGGTTTTTTCCGAGCAGTACTTC	CASSVGTGVFSEQYF
-	-	TRBJ2-2	TRBV4-3	TGCGCCAGCAGCCCGATTTTATTGAACACCGGGGAGCTGTTTTTT	CASSPILLNTGELFF
-	-	TRBJ2-5	TRBV7-9	TGTGCCAGCAGCCTAATAAAGAACAGCCTAGAGACCCAGTACTTC	CASSLIKNSLETQYF
-	-	TRBJ1-2	TRBV6-1	TGTGCCAGCCTAGACATTGGCGCTTATGGCTACACCTTC	CASLDIGAYGYTF
-	-	TRBJ2-1	TRBV7-3	TGTGCCAGCAGCACTAGCACCGGCTCCTACAATGAGCAGTTCTTC	CASSTSTGSYNEQFF
TRBD1	once	TRBJ2-7	TRBV28	TGTGCCACCTGTGACAGGGCCCTGACCTACGAGCAGTACTTC	CATCDRALTYEQYF
TRBD1	-	TRBJ1-5	TRBV6-1	TGTGCCAGCAGTGAGGTTGCAGGGGGCTTGGAGCCCCAGCATTTT	CASSEVAGGLEPQHF